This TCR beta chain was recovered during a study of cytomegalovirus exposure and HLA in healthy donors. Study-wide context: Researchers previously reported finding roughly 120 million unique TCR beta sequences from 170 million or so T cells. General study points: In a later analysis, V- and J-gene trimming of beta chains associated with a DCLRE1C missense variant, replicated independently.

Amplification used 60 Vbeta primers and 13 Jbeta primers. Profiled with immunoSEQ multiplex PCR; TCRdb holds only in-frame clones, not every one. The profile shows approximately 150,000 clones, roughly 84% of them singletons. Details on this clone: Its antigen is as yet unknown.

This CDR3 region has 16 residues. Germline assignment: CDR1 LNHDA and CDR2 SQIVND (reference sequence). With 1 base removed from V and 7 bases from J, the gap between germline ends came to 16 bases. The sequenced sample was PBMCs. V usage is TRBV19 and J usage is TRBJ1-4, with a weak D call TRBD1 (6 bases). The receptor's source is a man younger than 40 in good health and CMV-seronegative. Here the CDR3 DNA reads TGTGCCAGTAGTATAGGAGGCAGGGGACGGGGTGAAAAACTGTTTTTT. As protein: CASSIGGRGRGEKLFF.